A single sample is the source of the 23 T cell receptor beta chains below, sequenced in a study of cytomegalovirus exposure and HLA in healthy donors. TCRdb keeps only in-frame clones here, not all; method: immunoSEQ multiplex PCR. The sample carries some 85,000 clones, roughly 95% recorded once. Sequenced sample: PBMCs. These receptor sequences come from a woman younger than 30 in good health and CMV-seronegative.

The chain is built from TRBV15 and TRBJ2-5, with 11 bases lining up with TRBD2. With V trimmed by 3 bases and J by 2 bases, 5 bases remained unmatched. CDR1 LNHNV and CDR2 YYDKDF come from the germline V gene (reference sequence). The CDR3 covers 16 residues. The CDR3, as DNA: TGTGCCACCAGCAGCCTAGCGGGAGGCGGGCAAGAGACCCAGTACTTC. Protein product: CATSSLAGGGQETQYF.

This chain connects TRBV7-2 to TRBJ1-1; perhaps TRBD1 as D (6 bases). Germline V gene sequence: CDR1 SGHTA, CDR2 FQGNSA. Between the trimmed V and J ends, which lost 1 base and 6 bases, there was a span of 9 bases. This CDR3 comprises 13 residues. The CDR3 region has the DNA TGTGCCAGCAGCTTAGTTGGGACACCTGAAGCTTTCTTT. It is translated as CASSLVGTPEAFF.

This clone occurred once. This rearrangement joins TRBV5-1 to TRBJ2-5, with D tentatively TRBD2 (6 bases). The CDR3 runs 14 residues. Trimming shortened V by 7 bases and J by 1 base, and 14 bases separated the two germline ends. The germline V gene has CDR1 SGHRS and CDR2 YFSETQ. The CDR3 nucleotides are TGCGCCAGCTCGAGAAGCGGGCGCCAAGAGACCCAGTACTTC. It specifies CASSRSGRQETQYF. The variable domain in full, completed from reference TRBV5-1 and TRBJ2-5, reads KAGVTQTPRYLIKTRGQQVTLSCSPISGHRSVSWYQQTPGQGLQFLFEYFSETQRNKGNFPGRFSGRQFSNSRSEMNVSTLELGDSALYLCASSRSGRQETQYFGPGTRLLVL.

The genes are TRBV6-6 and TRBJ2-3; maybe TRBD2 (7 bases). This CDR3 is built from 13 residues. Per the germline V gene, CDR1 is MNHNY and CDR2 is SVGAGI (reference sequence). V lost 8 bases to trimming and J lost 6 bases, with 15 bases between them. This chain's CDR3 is CASGGGLFDTQYF. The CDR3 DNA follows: TGTGCCAGCGGGGGGGGGCTGTTTGATACGCAGTATTTT.

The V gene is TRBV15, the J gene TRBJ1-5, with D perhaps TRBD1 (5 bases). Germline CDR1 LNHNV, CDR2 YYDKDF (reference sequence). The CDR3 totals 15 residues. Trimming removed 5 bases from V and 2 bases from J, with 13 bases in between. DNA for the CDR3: TGTGCCACCAGCTGGGGTGGGGCAGGCAATCAGCCCCAGCATTTT. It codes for CATSWGGAGNQPQHF.

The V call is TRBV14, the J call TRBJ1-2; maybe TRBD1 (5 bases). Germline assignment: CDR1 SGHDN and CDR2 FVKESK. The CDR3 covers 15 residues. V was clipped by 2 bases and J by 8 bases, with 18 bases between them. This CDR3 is CASSQNPWTSRGYTF. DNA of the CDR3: TGTGCCAGCAGCCAAAACCCTTGGACAAGCCGCGGCTACACCTTC.

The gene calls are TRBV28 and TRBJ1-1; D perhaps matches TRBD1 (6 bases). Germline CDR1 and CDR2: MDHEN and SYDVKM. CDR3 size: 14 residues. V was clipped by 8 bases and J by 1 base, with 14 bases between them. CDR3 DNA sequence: TGTGCCAGCCACAGGGAGACGAGGAACACTGAAGCTTTCTTT. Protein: CASHRETRNTEAFF.

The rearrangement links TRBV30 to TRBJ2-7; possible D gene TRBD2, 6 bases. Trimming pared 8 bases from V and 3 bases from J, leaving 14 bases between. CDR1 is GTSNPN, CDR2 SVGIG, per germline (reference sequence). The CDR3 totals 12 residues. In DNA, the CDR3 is TGTGCCGTAAACCGGGGGATCTACGAGCAGTACTTC. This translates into CAVNRGIYEQYF.

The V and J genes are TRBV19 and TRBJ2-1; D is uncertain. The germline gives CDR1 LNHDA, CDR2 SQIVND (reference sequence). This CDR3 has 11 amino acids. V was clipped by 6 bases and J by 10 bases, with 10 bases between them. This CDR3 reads CASSPGVEQFF. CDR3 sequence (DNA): TGTGCCAGTAGCCCCGGAGTCGAGCAGTTCTTC.

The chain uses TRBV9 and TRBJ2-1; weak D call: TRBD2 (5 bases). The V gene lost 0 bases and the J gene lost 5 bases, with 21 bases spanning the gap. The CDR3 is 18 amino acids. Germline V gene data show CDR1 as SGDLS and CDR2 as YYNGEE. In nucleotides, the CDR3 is TGTGCCAGCAGCGTAGCTTTTCGCGCCCCAGCGGCCAACAATGAGCAGTTCTTC. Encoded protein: CASSVAFRAPAANNEQFF.

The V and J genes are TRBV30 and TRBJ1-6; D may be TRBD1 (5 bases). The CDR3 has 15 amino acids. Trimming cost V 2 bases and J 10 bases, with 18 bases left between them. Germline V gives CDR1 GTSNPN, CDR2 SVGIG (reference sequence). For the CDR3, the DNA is TGTGCCTGGAGTCCGGCGGCAGGGTCCTACTCACCCCTCCACTTT. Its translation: CAWSPAAGSYSPLHF.

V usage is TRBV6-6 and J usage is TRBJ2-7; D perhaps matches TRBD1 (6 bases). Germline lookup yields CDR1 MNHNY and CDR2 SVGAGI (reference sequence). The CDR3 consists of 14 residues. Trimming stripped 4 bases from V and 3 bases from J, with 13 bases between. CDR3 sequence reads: CASSSTGTNYEQYF. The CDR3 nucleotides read TGTGCCAGCAGTTCAACCGGGACAAACTACGAGCAGTACTTC.

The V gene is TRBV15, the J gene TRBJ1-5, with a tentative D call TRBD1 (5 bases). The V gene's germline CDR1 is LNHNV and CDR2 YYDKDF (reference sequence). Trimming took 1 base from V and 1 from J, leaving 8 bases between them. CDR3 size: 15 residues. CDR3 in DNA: TGTGCCACCAGCAGAGGGAGGGGCAGCAATCAGCCCCAGCATTTT. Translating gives CATSRGRGSNQPQHF.

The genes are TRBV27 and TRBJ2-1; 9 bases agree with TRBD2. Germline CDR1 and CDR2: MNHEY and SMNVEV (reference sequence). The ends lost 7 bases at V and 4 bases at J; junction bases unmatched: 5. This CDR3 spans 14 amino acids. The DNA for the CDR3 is TGTGCCAGCACAGCGGGAGGTGCATACAATGAGCAGTTCTTC. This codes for CASTAGGAYNEQFF.

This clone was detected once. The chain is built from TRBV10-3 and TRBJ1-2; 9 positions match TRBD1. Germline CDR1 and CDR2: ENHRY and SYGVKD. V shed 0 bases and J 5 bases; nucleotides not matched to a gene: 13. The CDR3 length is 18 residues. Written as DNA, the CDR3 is TGTGCCATCAGTGAGTCGGGGGACAGGGCCCCTTCAGGATATGGCTACACCTTC. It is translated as CAISESGDRAPSGYGYTF.

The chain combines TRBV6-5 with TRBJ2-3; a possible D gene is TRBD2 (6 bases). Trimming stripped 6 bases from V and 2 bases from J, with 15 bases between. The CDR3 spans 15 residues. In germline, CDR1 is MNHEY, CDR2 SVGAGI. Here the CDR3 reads CASSESGHNTDTQYF. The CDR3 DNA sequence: TGTGCCAGCAGCGAAAGCGGGCACAACACAGATACGCAGTATTTT.

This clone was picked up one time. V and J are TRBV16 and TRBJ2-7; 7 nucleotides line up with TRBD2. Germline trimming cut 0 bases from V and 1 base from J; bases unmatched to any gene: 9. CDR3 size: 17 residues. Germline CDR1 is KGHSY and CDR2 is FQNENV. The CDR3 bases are TGTGCCAGCAGCCAATCGGGAGCCCTAGCGGAATCCTACGAGCAGTACTTC. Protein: CASSQSGALAESYEQYF.

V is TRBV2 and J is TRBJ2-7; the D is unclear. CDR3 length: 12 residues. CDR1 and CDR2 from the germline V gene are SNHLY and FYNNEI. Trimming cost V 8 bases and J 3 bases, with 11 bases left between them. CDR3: CASEREFYEQYF. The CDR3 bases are TGTGCCAGCGAGCGAGAATTCTACGAGCAGTACTTC.

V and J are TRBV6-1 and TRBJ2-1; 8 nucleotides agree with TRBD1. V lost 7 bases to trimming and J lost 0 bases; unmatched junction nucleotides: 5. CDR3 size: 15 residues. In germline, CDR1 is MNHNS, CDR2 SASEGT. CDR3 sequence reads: CASIGDRGSYNEQFF. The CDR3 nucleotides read TGTGCCAGCATCGGAGACAGGGGCTCCTACAATGAGCAGTTCTTC.

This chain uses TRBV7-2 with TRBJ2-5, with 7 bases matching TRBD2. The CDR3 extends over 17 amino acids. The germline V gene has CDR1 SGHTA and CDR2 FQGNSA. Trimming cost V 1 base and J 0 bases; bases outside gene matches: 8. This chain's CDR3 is CASSLGAGVGYQETQYF. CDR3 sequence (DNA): TGTGCCAGCAGCTTAGGGGCGGGAGTCGGTTACCAAGAGACCCAGTACTTC.

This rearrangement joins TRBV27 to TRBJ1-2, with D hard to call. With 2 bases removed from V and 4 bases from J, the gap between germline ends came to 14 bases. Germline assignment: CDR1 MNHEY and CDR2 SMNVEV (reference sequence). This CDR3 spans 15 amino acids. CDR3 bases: TGTGCCAGCAGTTTAGGCGTGGGTGAGGGCTATGGCTACACCTTC. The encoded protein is CASSLGVGEGYGYTF.

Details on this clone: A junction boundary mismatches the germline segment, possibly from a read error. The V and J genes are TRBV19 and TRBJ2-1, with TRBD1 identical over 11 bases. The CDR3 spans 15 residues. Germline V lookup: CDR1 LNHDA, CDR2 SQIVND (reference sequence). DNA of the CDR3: TGTGCCAGTAGTATAGATCAGCGGACAGGGGGCGTGATGATCTTC. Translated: CASSIDQRTGGVMIF.

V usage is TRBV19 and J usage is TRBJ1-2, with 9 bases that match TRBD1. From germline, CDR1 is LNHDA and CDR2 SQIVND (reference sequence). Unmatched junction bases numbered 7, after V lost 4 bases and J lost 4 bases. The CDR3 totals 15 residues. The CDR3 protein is CASSTPTGGSYGYTF. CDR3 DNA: TGTGCCAGTAGTACCCCGACAGGGGGGAGCTATGGCTACACCTTC. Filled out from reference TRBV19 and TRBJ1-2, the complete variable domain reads DGGITQSPKYLFRKEGQNVTLSCEQNLNHDAMYWYRQDPGQGLRLIYYSQIVNDFQKGDIAEGYSVSREKKESFPLTVTSAQKNPTAFYLCASSTPTGGSYGYTFGSGTRLTVV.